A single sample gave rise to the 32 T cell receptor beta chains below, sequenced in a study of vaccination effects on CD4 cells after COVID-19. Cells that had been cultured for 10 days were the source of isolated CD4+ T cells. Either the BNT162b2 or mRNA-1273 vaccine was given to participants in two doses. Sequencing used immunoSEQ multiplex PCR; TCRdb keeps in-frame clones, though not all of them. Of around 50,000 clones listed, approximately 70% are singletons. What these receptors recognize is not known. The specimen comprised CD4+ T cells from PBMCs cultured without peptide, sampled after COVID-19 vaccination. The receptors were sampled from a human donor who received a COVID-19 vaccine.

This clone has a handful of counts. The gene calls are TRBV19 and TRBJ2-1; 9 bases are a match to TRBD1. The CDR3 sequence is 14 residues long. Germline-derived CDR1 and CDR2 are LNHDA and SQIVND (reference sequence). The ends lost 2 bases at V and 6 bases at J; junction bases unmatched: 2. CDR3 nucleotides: TGTGCCAGTAGTATAAGGACAGGGGTCAATGAGCAGTTCTTC. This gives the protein CASSIRTGVNEQFF.

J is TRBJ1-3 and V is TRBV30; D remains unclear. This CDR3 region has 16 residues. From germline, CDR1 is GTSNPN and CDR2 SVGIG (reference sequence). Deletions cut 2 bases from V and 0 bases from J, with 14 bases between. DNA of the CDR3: TGTGCCTGGAGTTCCGGGATATTGAGCTCTGGAAACACCATATATTTT. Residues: CAWSSGILSSGNTIYF.

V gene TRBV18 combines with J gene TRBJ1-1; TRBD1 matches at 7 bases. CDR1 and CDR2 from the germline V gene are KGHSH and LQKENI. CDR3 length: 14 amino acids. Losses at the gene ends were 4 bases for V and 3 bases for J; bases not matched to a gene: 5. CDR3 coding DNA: TGTGCCAGCTCACTACCTACAGGGGACACTGAAGCTTTCTTT. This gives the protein CASSLPTGDTEAFF.

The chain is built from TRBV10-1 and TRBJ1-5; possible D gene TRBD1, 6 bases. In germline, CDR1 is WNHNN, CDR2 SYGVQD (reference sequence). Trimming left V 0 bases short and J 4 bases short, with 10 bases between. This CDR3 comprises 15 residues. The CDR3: CASSESVGGNQPQHF. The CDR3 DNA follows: TGCGCCAGCAGTGAGTCGGTAGGGGGGAATCAGCCCCAGCATTTT.

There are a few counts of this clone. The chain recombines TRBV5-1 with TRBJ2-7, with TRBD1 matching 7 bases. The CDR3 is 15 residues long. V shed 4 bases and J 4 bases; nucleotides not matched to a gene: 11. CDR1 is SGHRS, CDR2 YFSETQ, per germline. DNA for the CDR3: TGCGCCAGCAGCGCGCAACCAGGGGGTTTTTACGAGCAGTACTTC. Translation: CASSAQPGGFYEQYF.

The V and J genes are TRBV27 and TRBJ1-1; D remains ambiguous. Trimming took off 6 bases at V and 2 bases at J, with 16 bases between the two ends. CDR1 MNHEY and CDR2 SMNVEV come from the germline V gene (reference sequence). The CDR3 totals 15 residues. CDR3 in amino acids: CASRGLRAINTEAFF. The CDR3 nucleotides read TGTGCCAGCAGGGGGTTGAGGGCAATCAACACTGAAGCTTTCTTT.

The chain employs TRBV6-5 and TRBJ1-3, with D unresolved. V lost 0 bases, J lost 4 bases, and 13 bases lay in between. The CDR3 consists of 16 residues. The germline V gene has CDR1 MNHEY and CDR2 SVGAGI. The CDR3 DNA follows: TGTGCCAGCAGTTACTCGCGTCAGTTGGGAGGAAACACCATATATTTT. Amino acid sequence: CASSYSRQLGGNTIYF.

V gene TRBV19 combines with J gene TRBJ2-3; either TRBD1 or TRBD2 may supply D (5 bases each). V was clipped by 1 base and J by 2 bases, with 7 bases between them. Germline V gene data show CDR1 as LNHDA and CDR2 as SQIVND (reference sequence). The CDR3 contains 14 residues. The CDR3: CASSIGDHTDTQYF. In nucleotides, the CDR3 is TGTGCCAGTAGTATAGGGGACCACACAGATACGCAGTATTTT.

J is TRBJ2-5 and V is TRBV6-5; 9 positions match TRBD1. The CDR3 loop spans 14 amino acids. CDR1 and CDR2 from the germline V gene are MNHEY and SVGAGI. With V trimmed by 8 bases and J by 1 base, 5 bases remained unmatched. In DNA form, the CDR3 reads TGTGCCAGCCGGGAACAGGGGGCCCAAGAGACCCAGTACTTC. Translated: CASREQGAQETQYF.

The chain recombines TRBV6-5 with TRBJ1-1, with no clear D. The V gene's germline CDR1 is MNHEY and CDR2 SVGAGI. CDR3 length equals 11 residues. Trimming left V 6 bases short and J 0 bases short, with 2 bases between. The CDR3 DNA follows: TGTGCCAGCAGCATGAACACTGAAGCTTTCTTT. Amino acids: CASSMNTEAFF.

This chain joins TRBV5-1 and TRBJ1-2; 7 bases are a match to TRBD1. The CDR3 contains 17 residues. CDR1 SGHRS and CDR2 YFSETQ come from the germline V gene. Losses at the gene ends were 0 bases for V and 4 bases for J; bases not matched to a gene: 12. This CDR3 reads CASSLDSQGQTIYGYTF. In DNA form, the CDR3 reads TGCGCCAGCAGCTTGGACTCCCAGGGACAGACCATCTATGGCTACACCTTC.

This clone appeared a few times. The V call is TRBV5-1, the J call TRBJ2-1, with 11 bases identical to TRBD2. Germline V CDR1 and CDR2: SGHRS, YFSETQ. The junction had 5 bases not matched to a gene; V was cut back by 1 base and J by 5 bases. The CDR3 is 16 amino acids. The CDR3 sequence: CASSLSRLAGNNEQFF. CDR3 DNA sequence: TGCGCCAGCAGCTTGTCCCGACTAGCGGGGAACAATGAGCAGTTCTTC.

CDR3 sequence (DNA): TGTGCCAGCAGTGATATGGGGGCTTTAGGAAACACCATATATTTT. Translation gives CASSDMGALGNTIYF. This rearrangement joins TRBV2 to TRBJ1-3; perhaps TRBD1 as D (6 bases). The V end lost 3 bases, the J end lost 4 bases, and 13 bases lay between the germline ends. The CDR3 covers 15 residues. Looked up from germline, CDR1 is SNHLY and CDR2 is FYNNEI.

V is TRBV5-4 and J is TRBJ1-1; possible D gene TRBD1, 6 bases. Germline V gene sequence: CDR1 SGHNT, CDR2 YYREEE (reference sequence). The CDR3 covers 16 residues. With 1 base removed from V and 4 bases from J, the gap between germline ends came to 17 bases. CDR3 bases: TGTGCCAGCAGCTTGCAGCGAGGTGGGGGCGGCACTGAAGCTTTCTTT. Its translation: CASSLQRGGGGTEAFF.

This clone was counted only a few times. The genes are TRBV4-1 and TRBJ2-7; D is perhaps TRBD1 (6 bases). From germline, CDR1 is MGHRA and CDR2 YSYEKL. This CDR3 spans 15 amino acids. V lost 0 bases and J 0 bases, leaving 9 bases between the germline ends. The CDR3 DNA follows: TGCGCCAGCAGCCAAGAGGGACATCCCTCCTACGAGCAGTACTTC. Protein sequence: CASSQEGHPSYEQYF.

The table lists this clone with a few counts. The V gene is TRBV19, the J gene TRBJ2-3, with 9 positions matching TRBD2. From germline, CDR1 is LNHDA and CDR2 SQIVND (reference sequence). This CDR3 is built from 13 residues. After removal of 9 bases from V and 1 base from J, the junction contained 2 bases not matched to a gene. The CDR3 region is CASRLAGTDTQYF. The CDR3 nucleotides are TGTGCCAGCAGACTAGCGGGCACAGATACGCAGTATTTT.

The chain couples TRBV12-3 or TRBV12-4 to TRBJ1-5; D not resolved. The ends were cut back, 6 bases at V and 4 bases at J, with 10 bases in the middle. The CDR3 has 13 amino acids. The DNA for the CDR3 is TGTGCCAGCAGCCCGGTCGAGAATCAGCCCCAGCATTTT. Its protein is CASSPVENQPQHF.

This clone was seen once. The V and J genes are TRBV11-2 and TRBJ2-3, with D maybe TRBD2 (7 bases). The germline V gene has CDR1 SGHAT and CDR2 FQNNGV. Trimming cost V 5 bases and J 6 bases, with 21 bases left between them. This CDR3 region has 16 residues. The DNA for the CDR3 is TGTGCCAGCAGCCAAGTTGGGGGGGGCACCTTGGATACGCAGTATTTT. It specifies CASSQVGGGTLDTQYF.

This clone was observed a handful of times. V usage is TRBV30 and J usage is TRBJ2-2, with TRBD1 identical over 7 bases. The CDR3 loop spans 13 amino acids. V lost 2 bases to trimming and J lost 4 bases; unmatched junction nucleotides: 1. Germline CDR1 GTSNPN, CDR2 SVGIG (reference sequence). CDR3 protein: CAWSRGLTGELFF. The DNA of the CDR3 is TGTGCCTGGAGTAGGGGGCTCACCGGGGAGCTGTTTTTT.

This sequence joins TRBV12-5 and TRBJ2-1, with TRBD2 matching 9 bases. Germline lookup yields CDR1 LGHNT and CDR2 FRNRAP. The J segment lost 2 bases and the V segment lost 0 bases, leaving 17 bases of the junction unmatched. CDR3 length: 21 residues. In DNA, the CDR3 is TGTGCTAGTGGTTTGGTAATTAGCGGGAGTGGGGAGATGGGGACCTACAATGAGCAGTTCTTC. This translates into CASGLVISGSGEMGTYNEQFF.

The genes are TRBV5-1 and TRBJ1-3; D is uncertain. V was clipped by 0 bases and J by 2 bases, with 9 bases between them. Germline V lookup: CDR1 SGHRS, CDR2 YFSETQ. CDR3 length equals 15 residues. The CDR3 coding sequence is TGCGCCAGCAGCTTGGAATCGGTGACTGGAAACACCATATATTTT. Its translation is CASSLESVTGNTIYF.

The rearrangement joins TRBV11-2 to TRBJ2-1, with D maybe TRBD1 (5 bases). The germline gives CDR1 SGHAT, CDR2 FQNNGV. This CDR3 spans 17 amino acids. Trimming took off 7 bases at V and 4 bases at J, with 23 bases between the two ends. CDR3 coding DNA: TGTGCCAGCACCCTCAACGTCGGGCAGGGAAAATACAATGAGCAGTTCTTC. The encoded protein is CASTLNVGQGKYNEQFF.

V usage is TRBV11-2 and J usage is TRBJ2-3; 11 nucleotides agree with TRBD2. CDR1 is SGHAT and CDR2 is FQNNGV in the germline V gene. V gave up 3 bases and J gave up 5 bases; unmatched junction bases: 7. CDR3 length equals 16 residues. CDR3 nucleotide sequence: TGTGCCAGCAGCTTTAGCGGGAGGGCCCTGAGAGATACGCAGTATTTT. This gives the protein CASSFSGRALRDTQYF.

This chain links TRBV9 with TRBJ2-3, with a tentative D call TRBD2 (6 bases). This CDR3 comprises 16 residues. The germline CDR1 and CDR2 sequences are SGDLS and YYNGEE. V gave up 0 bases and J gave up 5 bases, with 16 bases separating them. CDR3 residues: CASSVGLISGLDTQYF. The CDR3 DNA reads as TGTGCCAGCAGCGTAGGGTTGATTAGCGGATTAGATACGCAGTATTTT.

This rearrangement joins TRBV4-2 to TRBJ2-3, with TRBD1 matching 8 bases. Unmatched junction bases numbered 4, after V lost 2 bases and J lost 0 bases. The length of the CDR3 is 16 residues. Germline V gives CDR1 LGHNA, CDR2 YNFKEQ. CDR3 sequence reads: CASSQRGQASTDTQYF. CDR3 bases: TGTGCCAGCAGCCAACGGGGACAGGCCAGCACAGATACGCAGTATTTT.

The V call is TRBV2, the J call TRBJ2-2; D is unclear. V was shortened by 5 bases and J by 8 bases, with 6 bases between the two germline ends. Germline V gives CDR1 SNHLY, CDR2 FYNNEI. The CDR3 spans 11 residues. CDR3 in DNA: TGTGCCAGCAGTCGTCGTGGGGAGCTGTTTTTT. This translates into CASSRRGELFF.

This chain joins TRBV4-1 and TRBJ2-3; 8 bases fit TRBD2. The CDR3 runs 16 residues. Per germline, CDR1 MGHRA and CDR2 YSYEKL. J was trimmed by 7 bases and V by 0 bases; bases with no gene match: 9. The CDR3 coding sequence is TGCGCCAGCAGCCAAGATTTTGTAGCGGGAACGAATACGCAGTATTTT. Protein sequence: CASSQDFVAGTNTQYF.

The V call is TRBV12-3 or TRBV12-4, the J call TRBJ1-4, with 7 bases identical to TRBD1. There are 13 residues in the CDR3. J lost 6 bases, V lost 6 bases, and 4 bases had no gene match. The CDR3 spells CASRGQPDEKLFF. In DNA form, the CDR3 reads TGTGCCAGCAGGGGACAGCCTGATGAAAAACTGTTTTTT.

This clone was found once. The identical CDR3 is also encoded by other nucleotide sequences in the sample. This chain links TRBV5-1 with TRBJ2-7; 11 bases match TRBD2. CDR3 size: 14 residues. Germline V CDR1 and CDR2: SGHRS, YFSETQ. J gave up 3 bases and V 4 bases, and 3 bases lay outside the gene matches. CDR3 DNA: TGCGCCAGCAGCGCCGGGACTAGCGGCTACGAGCAGTACTTC. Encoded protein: CASSAGTSGYEQYF. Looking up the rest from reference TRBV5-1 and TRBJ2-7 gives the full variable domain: KAGVTQTPRYLIKTRGQQVTLSCSPISGHRSVSWYQQTPGQGLQFLFEYFSETQRNKGNFPGRFSGRQFSNSRSEMNVSTLELGDSALYLCASSAGTSGYEQYFGPGTRLTVT.

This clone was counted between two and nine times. For the CDR3, the DNA is TGTGCCAGCAGTGAGTCGAATTCACCCCTCCACTTT. Protein sequence: CASSESNSPLHF. The genes are TRBV6-1 and TRBJ1-6; no clear D. This CDR3 region has 12 residues. Trimming left V 3 bases short and J 7 bases short, with 4 bases between. The V gene's germline CDR1 is MNHNS and CDR2 SASEGT.

CDR3 protein: CASSLLATQNEQFF. DNA for the CDR3: TGTGCCAGCAGCTTGCTAGCGACTCAGAATGAGCAGTTCTTC. This rearrangement joins TRBV5-5 to TRBJ2-1, with a possible D match to TRBD2 (6 bases). This CDR3 is 14 amino acids long. The V end lost 1 base, the J end lost 7 bases, and 12 bases lay between the germline ends. The germline CDR1 and CDR2 sequences are SGHKS and YYEKEE (reference sequence).

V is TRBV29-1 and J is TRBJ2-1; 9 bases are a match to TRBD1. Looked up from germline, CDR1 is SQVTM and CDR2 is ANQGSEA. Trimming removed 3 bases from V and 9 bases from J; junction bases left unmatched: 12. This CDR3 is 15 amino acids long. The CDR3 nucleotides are TGCAGCGTTGACCACTCCGGGACAGGGAGGCCTGAGCAGTTCTTC. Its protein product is CSVDHSGTGRPEQFF.